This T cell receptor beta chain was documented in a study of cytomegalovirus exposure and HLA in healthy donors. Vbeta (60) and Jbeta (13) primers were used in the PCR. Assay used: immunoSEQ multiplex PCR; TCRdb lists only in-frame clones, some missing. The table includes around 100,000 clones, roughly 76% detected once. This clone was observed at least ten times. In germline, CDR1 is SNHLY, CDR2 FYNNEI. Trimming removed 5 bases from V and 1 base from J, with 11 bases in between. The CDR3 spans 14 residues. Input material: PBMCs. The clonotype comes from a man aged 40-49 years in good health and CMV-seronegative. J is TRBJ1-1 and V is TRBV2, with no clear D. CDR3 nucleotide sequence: TGTGCCAGCAGTTTACAGCAATCGAACACTGAAGCTTTCTTT. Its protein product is CASSLQQSNTEAFF. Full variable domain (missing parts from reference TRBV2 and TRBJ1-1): EPEVTQTPSHQVTQMGQEVILRCVPISNHLYFYWYRQILGQKVEFLVSFYNNEISEKSEIFDDQFSVERPDGSNFTLKIRSTKLEDSAMYFCASSLQQSNTEAFFGQGTRLTVV.